This T cell receptor beta chain was retrieved from a study of blood T cell repertoires in COVID-19. In the study overall: The cDNA or gDNA used as material had been derived from T cells, B-cell-depleted T cells, or PBMCs.

The CDR3 length is 14 residues. V dropped 2 bases and J dropped 0 bases, with 8 bases sitting between them. The V gene's germline CDR1 is MNHEY and CDR2 SMNVEV (reference sequence). Clones were read by immunoSEQ multiplex PCR, and TCRdb kept only the in-frame ones, dropping some. Altogether more than 200,000 clones are present, just over 85% being singletons, with the ten largest covering under 2%. This clone was seen once. The receptor was derived from a man aged 35 to 55 who had recovered from COVID-19. The J gene is TRBJ2-7, the V gene TRBV27; no firm D call. The specimen was PBMCs or T cells enriched from blood (not recorded which). DNA of the CDR3: TGTGCCAGCAGTTTACGCGGCGACTCCTACGAGCAGTACTTC. Its protein product is CASSLRGDSYEQYF.